The clone carrying this TCR beta chain is a singleton in its sample. The antigen is not known. The data were taken from a study of cytomegalovirus exposure and HLA in healthy donors. Study-level points and caveats: In a later analysis, TCR beta V- and J-gene trimming showed a link to a missense DCLRE1C variant. When the data were analyzed later, several of the most significant clusters appeared to be linked to common viral pathogens. A few V segments could not be told apart, such as TRBV6-2 and TRBV6-3, and were left out.

V was trimmed by 4 bases and J by 6 bases, leaving 22 bases between them. CDR1 and CDR2 from the germline V gene are SQVTM and ANQGSEA. The CDR3 has 15 amino acids. The PCR was carried out with 60 Vbeta primers and 13 Jbeta primers. Some clones are missing from TCRdb's copy, which holds only in-frame ones; the method was immunoSEQ multiplex PCR. The sample includes approximately 100,000 clones, 70% to 80% of them seen just once. The specimen sequenced was PBMCs. This receptor was obtained from a human donor in good health. The gene calls are TRBV29-1 and TRBJ2-7; the D gene is possibly TRBD2 (5 bases). CDR3 region: CSVVEGQVSVSEQYF. The CDR3 DNA sequence: TGCAGCGTTGTTGAGGGCCAGGTTTCGGTGTCCGAGCAGTACTTC.